The T cell receptor (beta chain) described here comes from a study of beta chain features in type 1 diabetes. Study observations and caveats: Among all four CD4+ subsets, Type 1 diabetes patients had TCRB CDR3s that were moderately but significantly shorter. Equally in patients and controls, shorter templates might have been favored by PCR.

Isolated RNA was reverse transcribed in full, so expressed TCRB transcripts were sequenced. Some clones are missing from TCRdb's copy, which holds only in-frame ones; the method was immunoSEQ multiplex PCR. The table lists about 410,000 clones, approximately 14% of them singletons, with approximately 0.038% in the top ten. Germline trimming cut 7 bases from V and 1 base from J; bases unmatched to any gene: 8. The V gene's germline CDR1 is SQVTM and CDR2 ANQGSEA. The length of the CDR3 is 14 residues. Donors underwent one heparinised blood draw, roughly 110 mL on average. Central memory, naive, regulatory and stem cell-like memory CD4+ cells were sorted by CD45RO/CCR7/CD25/CD127/CD95/CD27. This clone came up a few times. No antigen is known for it.

The chain recombines TRBV29-1 with TRBJ1-1; 8 nucleotides agree with TRBD1. The clonotype comes from a young man in good health. The sequenced material came from naive CD4+ T cells from blood. The CDR3 is CSGSGGGKNTEAFF. The CDR3 DNA is TGCAGCGGATCAGGGGGCGGGAAGAACACTGAAGCTTTCTTT.